The subject of this entry is one T cell receptor (beta chain). Its antigen remains unknown. TCRdb itself ran the reads through MiXCR, one entry per CDR3 protein. This sample has approximately 1,200 distinct CDR3 sequences, with 80% to 85% found just once. Losses at the gene ends were 9 bases for V and 4 bases for J; bases not matched to a gene: 8. From germline, CDR1 is SNHLY and CDR2 FYNNEI. There are 15 residues in the CDR3. This sample was included in a study of regulatory T cells in long-lasting Graves disease. Extracted RNA from PBMCs served as the source of the TCR library. Study-level findings and limits: Limited samples may have lowered accuracy.

This sequence was found in a woman aged 40 to 65 with Graves disease. V gene TRBV2 combines with J gene TRBJ2-3; 12 positions agree with TRBD2. The specimen was peripheral blood mononuclear cells (PBMCs), collected with antithyroid drug treatment, in newly diagnosed or persistent Graves disease (not recorded which). The CDR3 nucleotides are TGTGCCAGTGCGGGAGCTAGCGGGGGGGCAGATACGCAGTATTTT. Amino acid sequence: CASAGASGGADTQYF.